This TCR beta chain was sequenced for a study of CD8+ T cells in alopecia areata. Broader study findings: In lesional scalp, particularly from alopecia totalis/universalis, clonality was higher than in normal scalp.

Specified treatment: oral pan-JAK inhibitor, 5-10 mg twice daily. Lesional scalp punch biopsies and peripheral blood were collected from alopecia areata patients. On this clone itself: Its matching antigen is unknown.

Investigators isolated RNA and reverse transcribed it into cDNA to act as the sequencing template. Assay: immunoSEQ multiplex PCR; the TCRdb copy retains only in-frame clones and omits some. The data contain 150,000 to 200,000 clones, approximately 65% of them singletons. The material was CD4+ T cells sorted from blood, obtained at week 4, from a patient treated with tofacitinib. The TCR was taken from a human donor with alopecia areata.

The CDR3: CASSPGLIQETQYF. CDR3 DNA sequence: TGCGCCAGCAGCCCAGGACTAATCCAGGAGACCCAGTACTTC. The V gene is TRBV5-1, the J gene TRBJ2-5; a weak D match, TRBD2 (6 bases). The CDR3 loop spans 14 amino acids. Germline assignment: CDR1 SGHRS and CDR2 YFSETQ. V lost 4 bases and J 5 bases, leaving 15 bases between the germline ends.